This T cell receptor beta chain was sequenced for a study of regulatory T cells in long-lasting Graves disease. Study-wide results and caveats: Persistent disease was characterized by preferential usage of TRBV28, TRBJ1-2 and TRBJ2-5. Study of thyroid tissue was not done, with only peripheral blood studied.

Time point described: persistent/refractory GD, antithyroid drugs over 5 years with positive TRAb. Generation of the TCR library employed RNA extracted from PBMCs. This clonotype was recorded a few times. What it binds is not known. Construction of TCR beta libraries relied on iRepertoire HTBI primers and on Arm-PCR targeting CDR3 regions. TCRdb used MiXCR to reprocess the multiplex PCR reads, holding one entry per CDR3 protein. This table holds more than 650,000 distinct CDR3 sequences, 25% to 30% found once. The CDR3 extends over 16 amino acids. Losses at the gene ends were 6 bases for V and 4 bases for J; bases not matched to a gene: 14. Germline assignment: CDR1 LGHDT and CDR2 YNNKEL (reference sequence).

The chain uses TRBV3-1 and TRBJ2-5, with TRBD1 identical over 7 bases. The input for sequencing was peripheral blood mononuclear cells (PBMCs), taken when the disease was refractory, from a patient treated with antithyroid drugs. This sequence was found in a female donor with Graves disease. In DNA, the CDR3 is TGTGCCAGCAGAACCGAGAACCCAACAGGGGTAGAGACCCAGTACTTC. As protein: CASRTENPTGVETQYF.